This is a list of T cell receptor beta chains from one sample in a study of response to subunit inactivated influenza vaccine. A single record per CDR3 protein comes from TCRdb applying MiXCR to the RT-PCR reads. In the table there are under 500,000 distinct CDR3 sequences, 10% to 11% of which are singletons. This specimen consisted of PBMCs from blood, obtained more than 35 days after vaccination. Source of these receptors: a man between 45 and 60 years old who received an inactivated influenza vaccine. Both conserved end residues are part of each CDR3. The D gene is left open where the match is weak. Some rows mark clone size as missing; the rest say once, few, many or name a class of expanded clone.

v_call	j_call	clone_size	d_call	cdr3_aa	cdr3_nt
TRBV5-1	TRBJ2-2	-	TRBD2	CASSFLAGGPSNTGELFF	TGCGCCAGCAGCTTCCTAGCGGGAGGACCTTCGAACACCGGGGAGCTGTTTTTT
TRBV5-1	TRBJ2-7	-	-	CASSFSEGYEQYF	TGCGCCAGCAGCTTTTCCGAGGGTTACGAGCAGTACTTC
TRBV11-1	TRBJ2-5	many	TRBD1	CASSLRTGTGLETQYF	TGTGCCAGCAGCCTGAGAACCGGGACAGGGCTAGAGACCCAGTACTTC
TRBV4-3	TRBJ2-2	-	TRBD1	CASSRGQGSNTGELFF	TGCGCCAGCAGCCGCGGACAGGGCTCGAACACCGGGGAGCTGTTTTTT
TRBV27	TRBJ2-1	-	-	CASSFRDPLSYNEQFF	TGTGCCAGCAGTTTCAGGGACCCCCTCTCCTACAATGAGCAGTTCTTC
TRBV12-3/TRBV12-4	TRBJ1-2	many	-	CASSFGISNYGYTF	TGTGCCAGCAGTTTCGGGATATCTAACTATGGCTACACCTTC
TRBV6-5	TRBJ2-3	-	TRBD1	CASSYGRGTDTQYF	TGTGCCAGCAGTTATGGCAGGGGGACAGATACGCAGTATTTT
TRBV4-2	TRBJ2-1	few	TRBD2	CASSQGPAGIYNEQFF	TGTGCCAGCAGCCAAGGTCCAGCGGGGATCTACAATGAGCAGTTCTTC
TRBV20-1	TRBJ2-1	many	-	CSASYGPPEQFF	TGCAGTGCTTCCTATGGGCCTCCAGAGCAGTTCTTC
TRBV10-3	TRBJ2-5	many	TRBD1	CAISERDRGGETQYF	TGTGCCATCAGTGAGCGGGACAGGGGAGGGGAGACCCAGTACTTC
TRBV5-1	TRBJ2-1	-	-	CASSLNGLSSYNEQFF	TGCGCCAGCAGCCTCAATGGACTATCCTCCTACAATGAGCAGTTCTTC
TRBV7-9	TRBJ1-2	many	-	CASSSMNLNYGYTF	TGTGCCAGCAGCTCTATGAACCTAAACTATGGCTACACCTTC
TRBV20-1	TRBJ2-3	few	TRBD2	CSARKRSGTSGTDTQYF	TGCAGTGCTAGAAAGAGATCCGGGACTAGCGGCACAGATACGCAGTATTTT
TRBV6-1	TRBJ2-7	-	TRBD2	CASSGGRDFEQYF	TGTGCCAGCAGCGGCGGGAGGGATTTCGAGCAGTACTTC
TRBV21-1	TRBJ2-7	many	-	CASSKVGPAEATYEQYF	TGTGCCAGCAGCAAAGTTGGTCCCGCAGAGGCGACGTACGAGCAGTACTTC
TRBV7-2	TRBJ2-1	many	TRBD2	CASSKLAGGPNEQFF	TGTGCCAGCAGCAAATTAGCGGGAGGTCCCAATGAGCAGTTCTTC
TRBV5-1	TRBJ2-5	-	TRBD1	CASSLGDPGGHLGETQYF	TGCGCCAGCAGCTTGGGGGACCCAGGGGGCCACCTCGGAGAGACCCAGTACTTC
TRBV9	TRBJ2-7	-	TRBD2	CASSVGTGGSQQYF	TGTGCCAGCAGCGTAGGGACGGGAGGGAGCCAGCAGTACTTC
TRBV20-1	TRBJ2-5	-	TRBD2	CSARDVAGEETQYF	TGCAGTGCTAGAGATGTAGCGGGGGAAGAGACCCAGTACTTC
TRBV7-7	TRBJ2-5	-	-	CASSLGRVTQQETQYF	TGTGCTAGCAGCTTGGGTCGGGTTACTCAACAAGAGACCCAGTACTTC